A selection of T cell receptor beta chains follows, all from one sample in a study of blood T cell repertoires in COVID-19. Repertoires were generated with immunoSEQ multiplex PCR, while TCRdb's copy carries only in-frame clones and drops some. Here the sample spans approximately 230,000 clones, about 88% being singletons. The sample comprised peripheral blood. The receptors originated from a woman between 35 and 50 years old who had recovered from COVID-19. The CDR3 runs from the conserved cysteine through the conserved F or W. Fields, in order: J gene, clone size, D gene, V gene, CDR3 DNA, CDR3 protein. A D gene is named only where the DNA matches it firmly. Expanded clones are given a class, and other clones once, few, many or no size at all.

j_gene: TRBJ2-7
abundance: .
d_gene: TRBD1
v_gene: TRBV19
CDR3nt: TGTGCCAGTTCCCCGGACAGGGGAGGCTACGAGCAGTACTTC
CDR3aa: CASSPDRGGYEQYF

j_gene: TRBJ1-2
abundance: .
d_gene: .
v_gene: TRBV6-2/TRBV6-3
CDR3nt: TGTGCCAGCAGTCGGCCGGGAGCTTATTCTTACTATGGCTACACCTTC
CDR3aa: CASSRPGAYSYYGYTF

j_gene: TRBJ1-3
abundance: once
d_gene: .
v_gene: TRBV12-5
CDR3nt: TGTGCTAGTGGCCCGGGATCGAAATTACCCTGGGATCCCCCCGGAAACACCATATATTTT
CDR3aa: CASGPGSKLPWDPPGNTIYF

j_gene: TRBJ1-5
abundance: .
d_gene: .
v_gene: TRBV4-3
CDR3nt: TGCGCCAGCAGCCAAGGGACAGAAGTGAATCAGCCCCAGCATTTT
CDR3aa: CASSQGTEVNQPQHF

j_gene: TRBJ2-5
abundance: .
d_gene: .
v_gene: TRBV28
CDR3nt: TGTGCCAGCAGAACGCGGGGCGCTCGGGGGACCCAGTACTTC
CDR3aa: CASRTRGARGTQYF

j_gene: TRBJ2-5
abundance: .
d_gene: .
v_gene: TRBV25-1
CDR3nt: TGTGCCAGCAGTGAACGCGGACTTCCGCCGTGGCAAGAGACCCAGTACTTC
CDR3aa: CASSERGLPPWQETQYF

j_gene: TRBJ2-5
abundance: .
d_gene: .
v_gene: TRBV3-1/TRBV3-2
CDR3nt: TGTGCCAGCAGCCAACAGGGTAGAGAAACCCAGTACTTC
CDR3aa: CASSQQGRETQYF

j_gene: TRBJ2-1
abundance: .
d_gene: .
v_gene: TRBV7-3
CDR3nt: TGTGCCAGCAGTCGTACCGGGACTCCTTACAATGAGCAGTTCTTC
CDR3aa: CASSRTGTPYNEQFF

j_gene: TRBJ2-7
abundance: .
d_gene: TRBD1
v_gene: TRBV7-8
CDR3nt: TGTGCCAGCAGCTTAGGAACAGGGGGCCGAAGGAACGAGCAGTACTTC
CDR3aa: CASSLGTGGRRNEQYF

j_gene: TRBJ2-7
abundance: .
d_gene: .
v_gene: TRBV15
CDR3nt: TGTGCCACCAGCAGAGAGGAGGGAACTTACGAGCAGTACTTC
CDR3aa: CATSREEGTYEQYF

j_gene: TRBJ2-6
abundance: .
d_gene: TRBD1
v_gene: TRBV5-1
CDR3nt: TGCGCCAGCAGCTGGACAGGGTTCTTCACTGGGGCCAACGTCCTGACTTTC
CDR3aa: CASSWTGFFTGANVLTF

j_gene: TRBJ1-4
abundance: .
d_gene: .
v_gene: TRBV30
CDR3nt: TGTGCCTGGACCCCGCCAGGGTGGACTGAAAAACTGTTTTTT
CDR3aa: CAWTPPGWTEKLFF

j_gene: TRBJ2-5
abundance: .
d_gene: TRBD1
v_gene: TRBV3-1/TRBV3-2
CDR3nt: TGTGCCAGCAGCCATCGCTATACAGGGGGAGGAGAGACCCAGTACTTC
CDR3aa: CASSHRYTGGGETQYF

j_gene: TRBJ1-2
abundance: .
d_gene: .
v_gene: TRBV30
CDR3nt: TGTGCCTGGAGTGTAAAAGCGGGGGGGTACTATGGCTACACCTTC
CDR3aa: CAWSVKAGGYYGYTF

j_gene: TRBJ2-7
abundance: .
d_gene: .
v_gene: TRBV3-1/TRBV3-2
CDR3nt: TGTGCCAGGGGAGGAGGAGATTCCTACGAGCAGTACTTC
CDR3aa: CARGGGDSYEQYF

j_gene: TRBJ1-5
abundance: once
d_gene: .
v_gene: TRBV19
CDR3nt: TGTGCCAGTAAGCGTGAGGGACAGCCCCAGCATTTT
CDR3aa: CASKREGQPQHF

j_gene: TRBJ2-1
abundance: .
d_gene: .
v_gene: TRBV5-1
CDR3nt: TGCGCCAGCAGCTTGGAAAGCGGCCCCTACAATGAGCAGTTCTTC
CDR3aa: CASSLESGPYNEQFF

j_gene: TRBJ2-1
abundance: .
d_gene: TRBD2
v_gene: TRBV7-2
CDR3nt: TGTGCCAGCAGCGCCCGCTTAGCAGCGGGGGGGGTCTACAATGAGCAGTTCTTC
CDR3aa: CASSARLAAGGVYNEQFF

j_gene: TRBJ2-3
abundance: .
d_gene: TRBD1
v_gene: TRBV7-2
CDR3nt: TGTGCCAGCAGCCCAAGCAGGGGACAGGGCCCAGATACGCAGTATTTT
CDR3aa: CASSPSRGQGPDTQYF

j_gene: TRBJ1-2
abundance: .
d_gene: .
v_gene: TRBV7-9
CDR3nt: TGTGCCAGCAGGGGAGCGGGGTTCCGGAGCGGCTACACCTTC
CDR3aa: CASRGAGFRSGYTF

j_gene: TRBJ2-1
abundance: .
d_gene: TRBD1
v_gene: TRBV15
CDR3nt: TGTGCCACCAGCAGAGATCAGGGAGGAACAGGGGGTGATGAGCAGTTCTTC
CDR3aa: CATSRDQGGTGGDEQFF

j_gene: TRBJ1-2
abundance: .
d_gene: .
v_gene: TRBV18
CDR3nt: TGTGCCAGCTCATTTAGTCGGGAGAGCTATGGCTACACCTTC
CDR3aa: CASSFSRESYGYTF

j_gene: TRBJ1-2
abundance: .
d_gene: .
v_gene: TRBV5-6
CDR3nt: TGTGCCAGCAGCTTGGACAGGGACCATGGCTACACCTTC
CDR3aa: CASSLDRDHGYTF

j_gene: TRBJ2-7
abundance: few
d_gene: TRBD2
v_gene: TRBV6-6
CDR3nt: TGTGCCATCCGAAGGGCGGGGGGAGGCGAGCAGTACTTC
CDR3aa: CAIRRAGGGEQYF

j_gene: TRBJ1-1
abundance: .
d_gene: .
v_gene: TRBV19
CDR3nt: TGTGCCAGTAGTATAGGGAGAAACGGGGGTCTGTTGGCTTTCTTT
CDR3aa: CASSIGRNGGLLAFF

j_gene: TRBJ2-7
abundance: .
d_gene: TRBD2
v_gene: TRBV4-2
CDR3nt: TGTGCCAGCAGCCAGGGACTAGCGGGTTACTACGAGCAGTACTTC
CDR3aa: CASSQGLAGYYEQYF

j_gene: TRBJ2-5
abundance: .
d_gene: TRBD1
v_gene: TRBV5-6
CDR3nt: TGTGCCAGCAGCTTGGTTGGCAGGGGGCTTCAAGAGACCCAGTACTTC
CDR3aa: CASSLVGRGLQETQYF

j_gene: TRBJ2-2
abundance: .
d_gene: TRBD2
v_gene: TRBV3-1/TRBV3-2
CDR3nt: TGTGCCAGCAGCCCGTGGGTGGCCGGGAGGGCCGCTACCGGGGAGCTGTTTTTT
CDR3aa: CASSPWVAGRAATGELFF

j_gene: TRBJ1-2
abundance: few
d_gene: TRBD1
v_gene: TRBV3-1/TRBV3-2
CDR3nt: TGTGCCAGCAGCCATAGCCGGGACAGGGGGCAGGGCTATGGCTACACCTTC
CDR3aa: CASSHSRDRGQGYGYTF

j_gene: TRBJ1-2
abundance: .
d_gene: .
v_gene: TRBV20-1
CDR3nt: TGCAGTGCCTGGACAGTCGACGGCTACACCTTC
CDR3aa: CSAWTVDGYTF

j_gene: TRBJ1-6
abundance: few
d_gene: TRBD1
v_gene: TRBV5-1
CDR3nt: TGCGCCAGCAGCTTGACAGGGGTTCCCTCACCCCTCCACTTT
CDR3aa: CASSLTGVPSPLHF

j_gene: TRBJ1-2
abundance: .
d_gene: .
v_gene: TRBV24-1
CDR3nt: TGTGCCACCAGTGATGTCAGGGATAACTATGGCTACACCTTC
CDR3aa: CATSDVRDNYGYTF

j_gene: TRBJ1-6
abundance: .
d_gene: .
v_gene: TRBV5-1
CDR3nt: TGCGCCAGCAGCTTGGGGACAGATAGTTCACCCCTCCACTTT
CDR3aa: CASSLGTDSSPLHF

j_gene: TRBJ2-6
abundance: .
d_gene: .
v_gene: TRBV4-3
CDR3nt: TGCGCCAGCAGCTTAGGGGTCACCCCCTCTGGGGCCAACGTCCTGACTTTC
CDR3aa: CASSLGVTPSGANVLTF

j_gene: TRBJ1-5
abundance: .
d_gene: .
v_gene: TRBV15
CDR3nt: TGTGCCACCAGCAGAGAGATTGGGCAGACCTATAGCAATCAGCCCCAGCATTTT
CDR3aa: CATSREIGQTYSNQPQHF

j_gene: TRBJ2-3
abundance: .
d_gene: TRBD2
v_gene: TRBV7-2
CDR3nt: TGTGCCAGCAGCTCTAAACGACTAGCGGGAGGTGAAAGAGATACGCAGTATTTT
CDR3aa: CASSSKRLAGGERDTQYF

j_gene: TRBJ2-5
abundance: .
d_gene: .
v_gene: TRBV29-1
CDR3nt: TGCAGCACCGGGGGAGAGACCCAGTACTTC
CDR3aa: CSTGGETQYF